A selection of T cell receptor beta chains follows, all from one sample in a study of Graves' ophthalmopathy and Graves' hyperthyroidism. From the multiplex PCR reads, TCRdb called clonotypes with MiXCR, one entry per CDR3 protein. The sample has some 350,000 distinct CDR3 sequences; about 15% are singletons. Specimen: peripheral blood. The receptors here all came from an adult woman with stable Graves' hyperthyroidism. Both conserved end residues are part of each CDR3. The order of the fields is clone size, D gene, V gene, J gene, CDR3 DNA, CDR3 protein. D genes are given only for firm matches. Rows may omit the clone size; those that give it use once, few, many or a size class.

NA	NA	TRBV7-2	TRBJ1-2	TGTACCAGCAGCTTAGTAGGGACCGCTGCTCGCTACACCTTC	CTSSLVGTAARYTF
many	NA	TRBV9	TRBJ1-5	TGTGCCAGCAGCGTAGTATCCCAGCAGCCCCAGCATTTT	CASSVVSQQPQHF
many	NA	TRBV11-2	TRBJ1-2	TGTGCCAGCAGCTTAGATAGTCGATCCTATGGCTACACCTTC	CASSLDSRSYGYTF
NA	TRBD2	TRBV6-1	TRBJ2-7	TGTGCCAGCAGTGAAGGGACGGGAGGGCCGTACGAGCAGTACTTC	CASSEGTGGPYEQYF
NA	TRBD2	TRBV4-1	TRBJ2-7	TGCGCCAGCAGCCCGAGCGGGGACCCCTACGAGCAGTACTTC	CASSPSGDPYEQYF
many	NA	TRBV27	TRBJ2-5	NA	CASSTSTGGFETQYF
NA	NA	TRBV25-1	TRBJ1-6	TGTGCCAGCAGTGAAGAGAGTTGGAATTCACCCCTCCACTTT	CASSEESWNSPLHF
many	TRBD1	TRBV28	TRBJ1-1	TGTGCCAGCAGTTTAAGGCAGGGGGTTGAAGCTTTCTTT	CASSLRQGVEAFF
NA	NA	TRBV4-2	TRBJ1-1	TGTGCCAGCAGCCAAGTGCCGGGGGAGAACACTGAAGCTTTCTTT	CASSQVPGENTEAFF
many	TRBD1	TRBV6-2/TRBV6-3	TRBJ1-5	TGTGCCAGCAGGCAGCGGGACAGAAGAGAAGTTCAGCCCCAGCATTTT	CASRQRDRREVQPQHF
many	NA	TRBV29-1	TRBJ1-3	TGCAGCGTTGGCAGCTCTGGAAACACCATATATTTT	CSVGSSGNTIYF
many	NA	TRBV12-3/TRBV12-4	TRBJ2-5	TGTGCCAGCAGTTTTTACGGAGAGACCCAGTACTTC	CASSFYGETQYF
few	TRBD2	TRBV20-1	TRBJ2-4	TGCAGTGCTAGGCTAGCGGGAGGACCTGAAATAGCCAAAAACATTCAGTACTTC	CSARLAGGPEIAKNIQYF
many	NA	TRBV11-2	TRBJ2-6	TGTGCCAGCAGCTTAACTGATACCTCTGGGGCCAACGTCCTGACTTTC	CASSLTDTSGANVLTF
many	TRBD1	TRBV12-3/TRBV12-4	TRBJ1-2	TGTGCCAGCAGCCTTAGTCCGGGACAGGGGGCGAAGGGCTACACCTTC	CASSLSPGQGAKGYTF
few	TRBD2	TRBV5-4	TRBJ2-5	TGTGCCAGCAGCTGGCGGATTTCTAGCGGGGGGCGTAATGTGGAGACCCAGTACTTC	CASSWRISSGGRNVETQYF
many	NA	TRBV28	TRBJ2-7	TGTGCCAGCAGTTTACAACCGGGACTCGTCCGCGAGCAGTACTTC	CASSLQPGLVREQYF
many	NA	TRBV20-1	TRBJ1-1	TGCAGTGCTTCAAAGACAGGTGGGAACACTGAAGCTTTCTTT	CSASKTGGNTEAFF
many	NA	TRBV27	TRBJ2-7	TGTGCCAGCAGTCGCGGGACAGCCTCCTACGAGCAGTACTTC	CASSRGTASYEQYF
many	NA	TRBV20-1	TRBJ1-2	TGCAGTGCTAGTCATTGGGGCCAGAACTATGGCTACACCTTC	CSASHWGQNYGYTF
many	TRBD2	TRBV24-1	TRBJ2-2	TGTGCCACCAGTGACTTTCCTAGCGGGAGTACCGGGGAGCTGTTTTTT	CATSDFPSGSTGELFF
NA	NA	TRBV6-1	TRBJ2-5	TGTGCCAGCAGTCTCAACCCGACGGGGGACGAGACCCAGTACTTC	CASSLNPTGDETQYF
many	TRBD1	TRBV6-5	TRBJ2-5	TGTGCCAGCAGTTACTCGCACAGGGGAGAGACCCAGTACTTC	CASSYSHRGETQYF
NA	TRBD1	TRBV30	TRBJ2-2	TGTGCCTGGAGCAAACGGGACAGGGTAACCGGGGAGCTGTTTTTT	CAWSKRDRVTGELFF
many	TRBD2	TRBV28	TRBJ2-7	TGTGCCAGCAGGCCTAGCGGGACCTCCTACGAGCAGTACTTC	CASRPSGTSYEQYF
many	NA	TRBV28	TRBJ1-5	TGTGCCAGCAGTTTTGAGGGACAGCCCCAGCATTTT	CASSFEGQPQHF
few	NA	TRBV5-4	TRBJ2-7	TGTGCCAGCAGCGCCAGATCAGGCGAGTACGAGCAGTACTTC	CASSARSGEYEQYF
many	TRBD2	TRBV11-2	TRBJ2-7	TGTGCCAGCAGCTTACGGCGTTCCGGGACTAGCCCCTACGAGCAGTACTTC	CASSLRRSGTSPYEQYF
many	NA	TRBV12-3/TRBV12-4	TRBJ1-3	TGTGCCAGCAGGGCCAACAAAATCGCCTCTGGAAACACCATATATTTT	CASRANKIASGNTIYF
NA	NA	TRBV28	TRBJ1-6	TGTGCCAGCAGTTTAGGTGGAATGGTTGGGGTCTCCTATAATTCACCCCTCCACTTT	CASSLGGMVGVSYNSPLHF
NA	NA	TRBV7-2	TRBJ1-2	TGTGCCAGCAGCTTATATTCGGGGGGGAGGGACGGCTACACCTTC	CASSLYSGGRDGYTF
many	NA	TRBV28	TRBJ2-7	TGTGCCAGCAGCCCAGGGAGATACTTCGACGAGCAGTACTTC	CASSPGRYFDEQYF
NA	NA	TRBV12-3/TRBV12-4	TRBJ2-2	TGTGTCTGCAGTTTGCTTCTCATCGCGAACACCGGGGAGCTGTTTTTT	CVCSLLLIANTGELFF
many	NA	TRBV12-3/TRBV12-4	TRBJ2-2	TGTGCCAGCAGTTTAGATCGGAGGACCGGGGAGCTGTTTTTT	CASSLDRRTGELFF
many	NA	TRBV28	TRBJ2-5	TGTGCCAGCAGCAGGATATCCGACCTTCTTAAGACCCAGTACTTC	CASSRISDLLKTQYF
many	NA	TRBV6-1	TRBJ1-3	TGTGCCAGCAGTGAACGGCCAGAACTAAACACCATATATTTT	CASSERPELNTIYF
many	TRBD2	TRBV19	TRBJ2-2	TGTGCCAGTAGTATAGGACTAGCGGGAGGATCGATCACCGGGGAGCTGTTTTTT	CASSIGLAGGSITGELFF
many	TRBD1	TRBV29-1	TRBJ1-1	TGCAGCGGACAGGGCTATTATGAAGCTTTCTTT	CSGQGYYEAFF
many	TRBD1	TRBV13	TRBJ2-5	TGTGCCAGCAGCCCCTCAGGGACAGGTCAAGAGACCCAGTACTTC	CASSPSGTGQETQYF
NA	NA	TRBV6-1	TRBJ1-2	TGTGCCAGCAGGCGAGATGGGACGTACGCTAACTATGGCTACACCTTC	CASRRDGTYANYGYTF
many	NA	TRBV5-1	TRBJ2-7	TGCGCCAGCAGCTCGTCACCCGGGACGGAAGCCTACGAGCAGTACTTC	CASSSSPGTEAYEQYF
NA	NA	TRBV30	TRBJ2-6	TGTGCCTGGACCCGCGGGTCGTTCTCTGGGGCCAACGTCCTGACTTTC	CAWTRGSFSGANVLTF
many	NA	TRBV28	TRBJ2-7	TGCCAGGTCAGCTCCACTTTTGCCTACGAGCAGTACTTC	CQVSSTFAYEQYF
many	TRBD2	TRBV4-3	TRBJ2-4	TGCGCCAGCAGCCAAGACGCCCCAATCAGCGGGGCCATTCAGTACTTC	CASSQDAPISGAIQYF
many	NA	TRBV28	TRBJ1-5	TGTGCCAGCACCCGGGGGGGACACAATCAGCCCCAGCATTTT	CASTRGGHNQPQHF
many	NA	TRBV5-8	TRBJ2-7	TGTGCCAGCAGCTTGGTCCACAACGAGCAGTACTTC	CASSLVHNEQYF
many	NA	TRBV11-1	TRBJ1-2	TGTGCCAGCAGCCGGGGCCTTAACTATGGCTACACCTTC	CASSRGLNYGYTF
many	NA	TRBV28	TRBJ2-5	TGTGCCAGCGCGGGAAACCAAGAGACCCAGTACTTC	CASAGNQETQYF
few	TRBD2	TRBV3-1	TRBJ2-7	TGTGCCAGCAGCCAGGACGTACCGGGACTAGTAGGCCGGGGGCGCTACGAGCAGTACTTC	CASSQDVPGLVGRGRYEQYF
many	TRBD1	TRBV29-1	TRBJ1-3	TGCAGCGCGACAGGGAGGGCAAACACCATATATTTT	CSATGRANTIYF
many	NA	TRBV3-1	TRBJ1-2	TGTGCCAGCAGCCAAGATTCCTGGACACCGGATGGCTACACCTTC	CASSQDSWTPDGYTF
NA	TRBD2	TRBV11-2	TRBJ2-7	TGTGCCAGCAGCTTAACCCCCGGGACTACTACCTACGAGCAGTACTTC	CASSLTPGTTTYEQYF
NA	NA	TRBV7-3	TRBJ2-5	TGTGCCAGCAGCACCTTCCCTCCAGGGGAACTCGGGGAGACCCAGTACTTC	CASSTFPPGELGETQYF
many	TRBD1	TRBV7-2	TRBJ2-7	TGTGCCAGCAGCGCACCGGGACAGGGCCACGGGCAGTACTTC	CASSAPGQGHGQYF
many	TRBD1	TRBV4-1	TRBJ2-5	TGCGCCAGCAGCCACCGGACAGGGTACCAAGAGACCCAGTACTTC	CASSHRTGYQETQYF
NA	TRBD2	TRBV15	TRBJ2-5	TGTGCCACCAGCAGAGAGGCGGGGGGTTCAGAGACCCAGTACTTC	CATSREAGGSETQYF
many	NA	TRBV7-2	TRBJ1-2	TGTGCCAGCAGCTTAGTAGGGGGGAGCTATGGCTACACCTTC	CASSLVGGSYGYTF
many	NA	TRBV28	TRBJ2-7	TGTGCCAGCAGTTTCCAGGTGGGGGTCGAGCAGTACTTC	CASSFQVGVEQYF
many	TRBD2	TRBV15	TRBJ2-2	TGTGCCACCAGCAGAGAATTTCGCGGGAGTGTTGTCGGGGAGCTGTTTTTT	CATSREFRGSVVGELFF